Following are 5 T cell receptor beta chains from one sample sequenced in a study of blood T cell repertoires in COVID-19 (TCRdb year 2020). Libraries came from the immunoSEQ multiplex PCR assay. Imported from immuneACCESS, the table was reduced by TCRdb to in-frame sequences with V and J called. These copies leave out some clones; in studies compared against another copy, an unresolved V gene accounts for under half, and the cause of the remainder is not known. This sample holds 500,000 or so clones; approximately 90% were observed only once. The ten most abundant clones make up under 0.75% of the sample. Input material: PBMCs or T cells enriched from blood (not recorded which). All receptors come from a woman under 30 who had recovered from COVID-19.

The V and J genes are TRBV6-5 and TRBJ1-1; TRBD1 matches at 9 bases. After removal of 2 bases from V and 2 bases from J, the junction contained 3 bases not matched to a gene. Germline lookup yields CDR1 MNHEY and CDR2 SVGAGI. This CDR3 comprises 15 residues. CDR3 DNA: TGTGCCAGCAGTTACCCCACAGGGGGCAACACTGAAGCTTTCTTT. Its translation: CASSYPTGGNTEAFF.

This chain connects TRBV3-1 (or the pseudogene TRBV3-2) to TRBJ2-2; D ambiguous. The CDR3 spans 16 residues. CDR1 is LGHDT, CDR2 YNNKEL, per germline (reference sequence). V lost 0 bases to trimming and J lost 2 bases, with 10 bases between them. CDR3 DNA: TGTGCCAGCAGCCAAGATGTCCCCCTTAACACCGGGGAGCTGTTTTTT. Encoded protein: CASSQDVPLNTGELFF.

This chain connects TRBV30 to TRBJ2-1; TRBD2 is a possible D gene (6 bases). V gave up 0 bases and J gave up 9 bases, with 18 bases separating them. The CDR3 is 15 residues long. Germline V gene sequence: CDR1 GTSNPN, CDR2 SVGIG (reference sequence). CDR3 in DNA: TGTGCCTGGAGTGTAGCGTTGGGGGGAGGTGGTGAGCAGTTCTTC. Amino acid sequence: CAWSVALGGGGEQFF.

J is TRBJ1-1 and V is TRBV9; TRBD1 aligns across 10 bases. Germline trimming cut 3 bases from V and 3 bases from J; bases unmatched to any gene: 5. Germline V lookup: CDR1 SGDLS, CDR2 YYNGEE. This CDR3 comprises 15 residues. The CDR3 here is CASSAPGTGDTEAFF. CDR3 bases: TGTGCCAGCAGCGCCCCCGGGACAGGGGACACTGAAGCTTTCTTT.

CDR3 amino acids: CASTSGDTQYF. The DNA for the CDR3 is TGTGCCAGCACTTCGGGAGATACGCAGTATTTT. V is TRBV28 and J is TRBJ2-3; D is undetermined. The CDR3 consists of 11 residues. Germline CDR1 reads MDHEN; CDR2 reads SYDVKM. V was shortened by 7 bases and J by 5 bases, with 7 bases between the two germline ends.